This T cell receptor beta chain is drawn from a study of CD8+ T cells in alopecia areata. Study at large: The investigators scored severity in treated patients by the percentage of affected scalp area.

RNA was isolated and reverse transcribed to cDNA, the sequencing template. The method was immunoSEQ multiplex PCR; TCRdb's version includes in-frame clones alone and lacks a portion of them. The sample records approximately 150,000 clones, approximately 90% being singletons. The study, taken as a whole, reports: The study found higher clonality in lesional than normal scalp, especially in alopecia totalis/universalis. As there was one nonresponder, how baseline CD8+ expansion relates to response remains uncertain.

With respect to this clone: No antigen is known for it.

The V gene end was trimmed by 5 bases and the J gene end by 4 bases; junction bases not matched to a gene: 3. Germline V lookup: CDR1 SGHVS, CDR2 FNYEAQ. CDR3 length: 15 amino acids. Treatment here: oral pan-JAK inhibitor, 5-10 mg twice daily. Samples from alopecia areata patients were lesional scalp punch biopsies and peripheral blood. The sample was CD8+ T cells sorted from blood, taken at week 4, from a patient treated with tofacitinib. This clonotype originated in a human donor with alopecia areata. The chain has TRBV7-6 and TRBJ2-1; the match to TRBD2 covers 12 bases. The CDR3 DNA reads TGTGCCAGCAGCCTCGGACTAGCGGGATACAATGAGCAGTTCTTC. It specifies CASSLGLAGYNEQFF.